The 32 T cell receptor beta chains reported below all come from one sample, sequenced in a study of OX40 agonist ivuxolimab in advanced cancers. Sequencing used immunoSEQ multiplex PCR; TCRdb keeps in-frame clones, though not all of them. The sample has 50,000 to 75,000 clones, 84% seen once. Specimen: CD4+ or CD8+ T cells sorted from blood, collected in a trial of the OX40 agonist ivuxolimab. These receptors came from an adult with an advanced solid tumor such as melanoma, head and neck, liver or kidney cancer.

The V call is TRBV7-9, the J call TRBJ1-1; TRBD1 is a possible D gene (5 bases). From germline, CDR1 is SEHNR and CDR2 FQNEAQ (reference sequence). The CDR3 is 15 residues long. The ends were cut back, 6 bases at V and 0 bases at J, with 14 bases in the middle. The CDR3 DNA reads TGTGCCAGCAGTGATGAGGGGCGCATGAACACTGAAGCTTTCTTT. Amino acid sequence: CASSDEGRMNTEAFF. Full variable domain (remainder filled in from reference TRBV7-9 and TRBJ1-1): DTGVSQNPRHKITKRGQNVTFRCDPISEHNRLYWYRQTLGQGPEFLTYFQNEAQLEKSRLLSDRFSAERPKGSFSTLEIQRTEQGDSAMYLCASSDEGRMNTEAFFGQGTRLTVV.

The V and J genes are TRBV29-1 and TRBJ2-5, with a possible D match to TRBD1 (6 bases). The DNA matches TRBJ2-7 better at its end, which makes the J call doubtful. CDR1 SQVTM and CDR2 ANQGSEA come from the germline V gene. This CDR3 is built from 13 residues. The DNA for the CDR3 is TGCAGCGCTCGACAGGCCGGGGCCTACGAGCAGTACTTC. Residues: CSARQAGAYEQYF.

The CDR3 DNA reads TGTGCCAGCAGCAAAATCCCGGACAGGGGATGGGTCGAGCAGTACTTC. It codes for CASSKIPDRGWVEQYF. J is TRBJ2-7 and V is TRBV28; 9 bases map to TRBD1. CDR1 is MDHEN and CDR2 is SYDVKM in the germline V gene. The CDR3 is 16 amino acids. The junction had 15 bases not matched to a gene; V was cut back by 6 bases and J by 6 bases.

This sequence joins TRBV2 and TRBJ1-1, with D unclear. Germline CDR1 SNHLY, CDR2 FYNNEI. Trimming cost V 1 base and J 3 bases, with 9 bases left between them. The CDR3 totals 14 residues. CDR3 nucleotides: TGTGCCAGCAGTGAAGGGAGATCGTACACTGAAGCTTTCTTT. Its translation is CASSEGRSYTEAFF.

This clone was seen a single time. The chain links TRBV12-5 to TRBJ2-2, with 7 bases fitting TRBD1. Germline V CDR1 and CDR2: LGHNT, FRNRAP. CDR3 length: 15 residues. V dropped 1 base and J dropped 12; count of bases not matched to a gene: 11. The CDR3 region has the DNA TGTGCTAGTGGTTTGGCCTATCGGACAGGAGACAAGCTGTTTTTT. It specifies CASGLAYRTGDKLFF.

The table lists this clone with a count of one. V and J are TRBV7-2 and TRBJ2-3, with 7 nucleotides matching TRBD2. Germline V lookup: CDR1 SGHTA, CDR2 FQGNSA. The V gene end was trimmed by 4 bases and the J gene end by 5 bases; junction bases not matched to a gene: 0. The CDR3 contains 12 residues. CDR3 DNA sequence: TGTGCCAGCAGCTGGACTAGAGATACGCAGTATTTT. This encodes CASSWTRDTQYF.

This clone was observed once. The V gene is TRBV2, the J gene TRBJ2-3; 9 bases are shared with TRBD2. The V segment lost 8 bases and the J segment 2 bases; nucleotides outside the gene matches: 8. From germline, CDR1 is SNHLY and CDR2 FYNNEI. The CDR3 is 15 amino acids. The CDR3: CASQLRTSDTDTQYF. Written as DNA, the CDR3 is TGTGCCAGCCAACTCCGGACTAGCGACACAGATACGCAGTATTTT.

V and J are TRBV5-5 and TRBJ1-2; possibly TRBD1 for D (5 bases). The CDR3 contains 16 residues. Trimming removed 5 bases from V and 7 bases from J, with 24 bases in between. The germline CDR1 and CDR2 sequences are SGHKS and YYEKEE (reference sequence). The DNA of the CDR3 is TGTGCCAGCAGGCCCGCCCTCGGGGCCAATAAAGGTGGCTACACCTTC. It yields the protein CASRPALGANKGGYTF.

The chain employs TRBV18 and TRBJ1-2; maybe TRBD1 (5 bases). The CDR3 is made up of 14 amino acids. The V gene lost 2 bases and the J gene lost 1 base, with 8 bases spanning the gap. Germline-derived CDR1 and CDR2 are KGHSH and LQKENI. CDR3 in amino acids: CASSPSGGNYGYTF. In DNA, the CDR3 is TGTGCCAGCTCACCATCGGGGGGTAACTATGGCTACACCTTC.

The rearrangement joins TRBV6-1 to TRBJ1-1; possibly TRBD1 for D (5 bases). This CDR3 has 14 amino acids. Trimming pared 1 base from V and 1 base from J, leaving 7 bases between. CDR1 and CDR2 from the germline V gene are MNHNS and SASEGT. CDR3 coding DNA: TGTGCCAGCAGTGAAGGGGGCACGAACACTGAAGCTTTCTTT. It codes for CASSEGGTNTEAFF.

The chain uses TRBV14 and TRBJ2-7, with 7 positions matching TRBD2. Germline V gene data show CDR1 as SGHDN and CDR2 as FVKESK. This CDR3 is 14 amino acids long. The V gene end was trimmed by 1 base and the J gene end by 3 bases; junction bases not matched to a gene: 3. CDR3 region: CASSQAGGGYEQYF. DNA of the CDR3: TGTGCCAGCAGCCAAGCGGGGGGAGGCTACGAGCAGTACTTC.

The V call is TRBV5-6, the J call TRBJ2-7; D is unresolved. Trimming cost V 5 bases and J 4 bases, with 13 bases left between them. The CDR3 has 13 amino acids. Germline V CDR1 and CDR2: SGHDT, YYEEEE. Written as DNA, the CDR3 is TGTGCCAGCAGTATGGGCCCGTTTTACGAGCAGTACTTC. Translated: CASSMGPFYEQYF.

The chain has TRBV2 and TRBJ2-1, with 8 bases lining up with TRBD1. CDR1 SNHLY and CDR2 FYNNEI come from the germline V gene. V lost 4 bases to trimming and J lost 4 bases; unmatched junction nucleotides: 3. There are 14 residues in the CDR3. The CDR3 loop reads CASSARDRYNEQFF. In nucleotides, the CDR3 is TGTGCCAGCAGTGCCCGGGACAGGTACAATGAGCAGTTCTTC.

The J gene is TRBJ2-3, the V gene TRBV2; D ambiguous. The ends were cut back, 3 bases at V and 0 bases at J, with 16 bases in the middle. The CDR3 totals 17 residues. CDR1 and CDR2 (germline): SNHLY, FYNNEI. The chain's CDR3 is CASSDQRFRASTDTQYF. CDR3 DNA: TGTGCCAGCAGTGATCAAAGGTTTAGGGCTAGCACAGATACGCAGTATTTT.

The rearrangement uses TRBV19 and TRBJ2-3; tentatively, D is TRBD2 (7 bases). Per germline, CDR1 LNHDA and CDR2 SQIVND (reference sequence). V was clipped by 4 bases and J by 3 bases, with 17 bases between them. CDR3 length: 16 residues. CDR3 nucleotide sequence: TGTGCCAGTAGTAGGGGAGGGCGGGGGCTAACAGATACGCAGTATTTT. This codes for CASSRGGRGLTDTQYF.

The J gene is TRBJ2-1, the V gene TRBV6-4; 13 bases fit TRBD2. Germline CDR1 MRHNA, CDR2 SNTAGT. V shed 2 bases and J 8 bases; nucleotides not matched to a gene: 3. This CDR3 is 15 amino acids long. The CDR3 DNA follows: TGTGCCAGCAGTGACCGGACTAGCGGGAGCGATGAGCAGTTCTTC. Amino acid sequence: CASSDRTSGSDEQFF.

This rearrangement joins TRBV27 to TRBJ1-1; no definite D call. Germline values: CDR1 MNHEY, CDR2 SMNVEV (reference sequence). With 5 bases removed from V and 1 base from J, the gap between germline ends came to 8 bases. The CDR3 extends over 13 amino acids. The CDR3 bases are TGTGCCAGCAGTCGGATCGAGAACACTGAAGCTTTCTTT. Translated, it gives CASSRIENTEAFF.

This rearrangement joins TRBV14 to TRBJ1-1; D ambiguous. The CDR3 runs 13 residues. The V and J ends lost 2 bases and 1 base respectively, with 5 bases between them. In germline, CDR1 is SGHDN, CDR2 FVKESK. Here the CDR3 reads CASSQPGNTEAFF. The CDR3 coding sequence is TGTGCCAGCAGCCAACCAGGGAACACTGAAGCTTTCTTT.

The rearrangement joins TRBV20-1 to TRBJ2-2; the D is unclear. CDR1 and CDR2 from the germline V gene are DFQATT and SNEGSKA (reference sequence). The CDR3 is 11 amino acids. V was cut by 5 bases and J by 2 bases, with 3 bases left in between. Written as DNA, the CDR3 is TGCAGTGCTCTCAACACCGGGGAGCTGTTTTTT. This encodes CSALNTGELFF.

The chain carries TRBV6-5 and TRBJ2-2; no reliable D call. In germline, CDR1 is MNHEY, CDR2 SVGAGI. The CDR3 spans 15 residues. V lost 4 bases, J lost 1 base, and 10 bases lay in between. The CDR3 region has the DNA TGTGCCAGCAGTTCCAGCCGAATGAACACCGGGGAGCTGTTTTTT. Translated: CASSSSRMNTGELFF.

The chain is built from TRBV9 and TRBJ2-1; TRBD2 matches at 9 bases. Trimming cost V 3 bases and J 0 bases; bases outside gene matches: 1. The CDR3 length is 15 residues. Germline lookup yields CDR1 SGDLS and CDR2 YYNGEE. This CDR3 reads CASSGSGSSYNEQFF. CDR3 sequence (DNA): TGTGCCAGCAGCGGTAGCGGGAGCTCCTACAATGAGCAGTTCTTC.

The chain recombines TRBV14 with TRBJ2-3; either TRBD1 or TRBD2 may fit D (5 bases each). V was cut by 4 bases and J by 0 bases, with 11 bases left in between. The CDR3 runs to 15 residues. The germline gives CDR1 SGHDN, CDR2 FVKESK. The CDR3 sequence is CASSRGRLSTDTQYF. Written as DNA, the CDR3 is TGTGCCAGCAGCCGGGGACGACTTAGCACAGATACGCAGTATTTT.

In its sample, this clone was seen once. V and J are TRBV5-1 and TRBJ1-1; TRBD1 agrees at 10 bases. The junction had 4 bases not matched to a gene; V was cut back by 4 bases and J by 1 base. The CDR3 has 15 residues. The germline CDR1 and CDR2 sequences are SGHRS and YFSETQ. CDR3 sequence (DNA): TGCGCCAGCAGCGGACAGGGGGGAGGGAACACTGAAGCTTTCTTT. As protein: CASSGQGGGNTEAFF. The complete variable domain, with remaining parts taken from reference TRBV5-1 and TRBJ1-1, reads KAGVTQTPRYLIKTRGQQVTLSCSPISGHRSVSWYQQTPGQGLQFLFEYFSETQRNKGNFPGRFSGRQFSNSRSEMNVSTLELGDSALYLCASSGQGGGNTEAFFGQGTRLTVV.

This clone has only a few counts. The chain is built from TRBV19 and TRBJ2-2; D might be TRBD1 or TRBD2, each matching 5 bases. This CDR3 region has 14 residues. Trimming took 3 bases from V and 7 from J, leaving 12 bases between them. Germline lookup yields CDR1 LNHDA and CDR2 SQIVND (reference sequence). The DNA of the CDR3 is TGTGCCAGTAGTATCCTCAGGGACGTCGGGGAGCTGTTTTTT. Amino acid sequence: CASSILRDVGELFF.

The CDR3: CASSLQGGAYEQYF. CDR3 in DNA: TGTGCCAGCAGTTTACAGGGGGGCGCTTACGAGCAGTACTTC. The V call is TRBV28, the J call TRBJ2-5; tentative D call: TRBD1 (7 bases). The closer fit of TRBJ2-7 to the DNA end suggests the J call may be wrong. This CDR3 region has 14 residues. The V gene's germline CDR1 is MDHEN and CDR2 SYDVKM.

The chain couples TRBV5-1 to TRBJ2-2, with no clear D. Germline V gene data show CDR1 as SGHRS and CDR2 as YFSETQ. The CDR3 has 13 residues. V shed 0 bases and J shed 6 bases, with 6 bases lying between them. CDR3 residues: CASSLDWPGELFF. The CDR3 DNA reads TGCGCCAGCAGCTTGGATTGGCCCGGGGAGCTGTTTTTT.

CDR3 DNA sequence: TGTGCCAGCAGCTTGGGGATTTCGGGGGAAAAACTGTTTTTT. Residues: CASSLGISGEKLFF. This chain links TRBV7-2 with TRBJ1-4; D gene unclear. The CDR3 contains 14 residues. Germline CDR1 and CDR2: SGHTA and FQGNSA. The ends were cut back, 3 bases at V and 8 bases at J, with 13 bases in the middle.

This clone has at least ten counts. The chain uses TRBV5-1 and TRBJ1-4; 9 nucleotides agree with TRBD1. After removal of 0 bases from V and 7 bases from J, the junction contained 4 bases not matched to a gene. This CDR3 is 15 amino acids long. Germline V CDR1 and CDR2: SGHRS, YFSETQ. CDR3 bases: TGCGCCAGCAGCTTGGGGGACAGGGACAGTGAAAAACTGTTTTTT. It is translated as CASSLGDRDSEKLFF.

This chain uses TRBV30 with TRBJ2-1; 13 bases match TRBD2. The CDR3 has 15 residues. CDR1 is GTSNPN and CDR2 is SVGIG in the germline V gene (reference sequence). The junction had 8 bases not matched to a gene; V was cut back by 2 bases and J by 10 bases. The CDR3 sequence is CAWSRTSGRIGEQFF. DNA for the CDR3: TGTGCCTGGAGTCGGACTAGCGGGAGAATAGGCGAGCAGTTCTTC.

CDR3 sequence (DNA): TGTGCCAGCAGCCCCAGGACGGTTCAAGAGACCCAGTACTTC. This codes for CASSPRTVQETQYF. The chain carries TRBV5-6 and TRBJ2-5; no clear D. Between the trimmed V and J ends, which lost 4 bases and 2 bases, there was a span of 12 bases. Germline V lookup: CDR1 SGHDT, CDR2 YYEEEE. The CDR3 contains 14 residues.

The chain links TRBV7-2 to TRBJ2-1; 8 bases match TRBD2. This CDR3 is built from 16 residues. V shed 1 base, J shed 8 bases, and the junction held 10 bases outside the gene matches. Germline loops: CDR1 SGHTA, CDR2 FQGNSA. The DNA of the CDR3 is TGTGCCAGCAGCTTAGTAGGGACTAGGGCGTTCGATGAGCAGTTCTTC. This encodes CASSLVGTRAFDEQFF.

The rearrangement joins TRBV5-4 to TRBJ2-5; 11 nucleotides agree with TRBD1. Germline-derived CDR1 and CDR2 are SGHNT and YYREEE (reference sequence). The V gene end was trimmed by 4 bases and the J gene end by 7 bases; junction bases not matched to a gene: 9. This CDR3 region has 15 residues. This CDR3 reads CASSLWTGGSSTQYF. Here the CDR3 DNA reads TGTGCCAGCAGCCTTTGGACAGGGGGCTCGTCGACCCAGTACTTC.